This T cell receptor (beta chain) was recorded in a study of human T cells and chemical hapten exposure. This CDR3 is 15 amino acids long. The germline CDR1 and CDR2 sequences are LGHNA and YSLEER. The V end lost 0 bases, the J end lost 7 bases, and 15 bases lay between the germline ends. Individual cDNA molecules (in the library) carried attached unique molecular identifiers. TCRdb fed the RACE reads into MiXCR, producing one record per CDR3 protein. The table lists around 300,000 distinct CDR3 sequences, approximately 7.5% of them singletons. Time point of the sample: pre-sensitization, week 0. Treatment specified: therapeutic diphenylcyclopropenone sensitization with weekly scalp DPC. The study drew its donors from alopecia patients who were 18 to 70 years old and suitable for DPC.

V gene TRBV4-3 combines with J gene TRBJ1-2; unclear D gene. The sequence came from a man aged 18 to 30 with alopecia areata. Some clones in this sample may be carry-over from other donors' samples. The sequencing here drew on whole blood, taken in connection with sensitization to the hapten diphenylcyclopropenone (DPC). The CDR3 DNA reads as TGCGCCAGCAGCCAAGAGGCAGGAGGGCGGCGTGGCTACACCTTC. Protein: CASSQEAGGRRGYTF.